This T cell receptor beta chain was sequenced in a study of blood T cell repertoires in COVID-19. In the study overall: Specimens from acute and convalescent COVID-19 originated in the United States, Italy and Spain.

The CDR3 consists of 14 residues. The V gene's germline CDR1 is MGHRA and CDR2 YSYEKL. The V end lost 4 bases, the J end lost 7 bases, and 14 bases lay between the germline ends. In the original processing: Scientists estimated how many nucleated cells there were by amplifying reference gene primers. TCRdb's copy holds only in-frame clones and misses some; the assay was immunoSEQ multiplex PCR. That table supplies the V and J calls and clone size; D and trimming were determined from the DNA. The data show some 130,000 clones, 86% seen once. Everyone who took part was roughly 18 to 89 years old, and they came from 24 US areas. Recovery meant two consecutive negative NP/OP PCR tests, professional clearance, or resolved symptoms.

This chain links TRBV4-1 with TRBJ2-1; TRBD2 is a possible D gene (5 bases). The source material was PBMCs or T cells enriched from blood (not recorded which). This sequence was found in a man in his forties or fifties who had recovered from COVID-19. The CDR3 here is CASSPSLLVNEQFF. In DNA, the CDR3 is TGCGCCAGCAGCCCCTCTCTACTAGTAAATGAGCAGTTCTTC.